This TCR beta chain was identified in a study of T cells in Graves' hyperthyroidism and ophthalmopathy. Findings of the study overall: Blood shared most expanded thyroid clonotypes above 0.001.

Exclusion criteria comprised uncontrolled infection, other autoimmune disease, pregnancy or lactation. For the diagnoses, clinical symptoms, serum thyroxine and TRAb, thyroid ultrasound and orbital computed tomography were used. From RNA transcripts, TCR beta CDR3 regions were amplified. The HTBI primer set was used in a first-round RT-PCR of the TCR CDR3. TCRdb reprocessed the multiplex PCR reads via MiXCR and lists one record per CDR3 protein. The table includes about 580,000 distinct CDR3 sequences, approximately 13% detected once. This clonotype was counted many times. Its antigen is undetermined. Per the germline V gene, CDR1 is MDHEN and CDR2 is SYDVKM. V was trimmed by 2 bases and J by 3 bases, leaving 17 bases between them. The CDR3 runs to 16 residues.

The chain recombines TRBV28 with TRBJ2-7; D is unclear. The clonotype originates from a woman aged 30 to 39 with Graves' hyperthyroidism that later progressed to Graves' ophthalmopathy. The sample taken for sequencing was blood. This CDR3 is CASSLRIGQKIYEQYF. As DNA, the CDR3 is TGTGCCAGCAGTTTAAGGATCGGGCAGAAGATCTACGAGCAGTACTTC.